This T cell receptor (beta chain) was recovered during a study of metastatic and nonmetastatic thyroid tumors (dated by TCRdb to between 2020 and 2021). In the study overall: Repertoires from peripheral blood and from tumor or nodule tissue samples of malignant and benign thyroid patients were compared. Results and caveats for the whole study, not just this receptor: In both blood and tumor samples, TCR beta diversity was reported to be significantly higher in malignant tumors than in benign nodules.

At the junction V is shortened by 6 bases and J by 0 bases; bases outside the gene matches: 14. From the germline V gene (reference sequence), CDR1 is DFQATT and CDR2 is SNEGSKA. Including the terminal cysteine and phenylalanine, the CDR3 comprises 18 residues. Only the CDR3 region is kept as DNA, spanning 54 bases read in frame from base 1. Before undergoing thyroid surgery, none of the patients had been given any kind of treatment. Using T-cell receptor beta sequencing, the researchers looked back retrospectively at clinical samples from patients, gathered between about 2012 and 2018. In its sample, this clone was seen many times. There is no known antigen for this receptor. Base-call qualities are not available, and no considerably larger clone is one nucleotide away. The library was built by means of PCR. The data were produced on an Illumina HiSeq 4000. The TCR beta-chain CDR3 region of each patient was profiled by high-throughput sequencing. In the authors' own workflow: CDR3 differences across clinicopathological groups were used to build a classifier for discriminating distant-metastatic papillary thyroid cancer patients. The Shannon index was used to measure repertoire diversity, and the Morisita-Horn index was used to measure how similar tumor and blood repertoires were. Using fastp at Q25 and MiXCR, TCRdb reprocessed the public reads and kept productive beta chains. The V and J calls and clone size are TCRdb's, not the authors'. In all, the sample holds over 25,000 clones, and over 15% of those were seen once. The ten largest make up approximately 5% of the sample.

The material sequenced was blood. The chain couples TRBV20-1 to TRBJ2-6, with 7 bases matching TRBD2. This TCR derives from a female donor with papillary thyroid cancer or a benign thyroid nodule (not recorded which). Some clones in this sample may be carry-over from other donors' samples. At the DNA level, the sequence is TGCAGTGCCCCACCCCCGGGGGGTTTTATCTCTGGGGCCAACGTCCTGACTTTC. Its protein product is CSAPPPGGFISGANVLTF.